These T cell receptor beta chains were read from a single sample in a study of CD8 T cells in Susac syndrome. TCRdb ran MiXCR on the immunoSEQ multiplex PCR reads and lists one entry per CDR3 protein. The table records 100,000 to 150,000 distinct CDR3 sequences, 85% to 95% of them present only once. Sequencing was performed on CD8+ T cells from PBMCs. These receptors all stem from a human donor with multiple sclerosis. CDR3s include the opening cysteine and the closing phenylalanine or tryptophan. Each record gives: clone size, D gene, V gene, J gene, CDR3 DNA, CDR3 protein. The D gene is left open where the match is weak. The size of a clone is reported for some rows only, either as once, few or many, or as a class for expanded clones.

.	.	TRBV9	TRBJ1-1	TGTGCCAGCAGCGCCTCCAGTCCCCCGCAGGGGAGGATTTCTGAAGCTTTCTTT	CASSASSPPQGRISEAFF
once	.	TRBV20-1	TRBJ2-1	TGCAGTGCAGCCGGCGTCGGCTCCTACAATGAGCAGTTCTTC	CSAAGVGSYNEQFF
.	.	TRBV7-2	TRBJ1-2	TGTGCCAGCAGCAGGGGGGCGGGGGACTATGGCTACACCTTC	CASSRGAGDYGYTF
.	.	TRBV7-9	TRBJ2-2	TGTGCCAGCAGCTGGGACCACGGGGAGCTGTTTTTT	CASSWDHGELFF
.	.	TRBV9	TRBJ1-2	TGTGCCAGCAGCGGACAGTTCTATGGCTACACCTTC	CASSGQFYGYTF
.	.	TRBV19	TRBJ2-1	TGTGCCAGTAGTATGGGAGTACGTTCCTACAATGAGCAGTTCTTC	CASSMGVRSYNEQFF
once	TRBD2	TRBV7-8	TRBJ2-1	TGTGCCAGCAGCCCCGACTCTGGGCGACTAGCGGACCTTTGGAATGAGCAGTTCTTC	CASSPDSGRLADLWNEQFF
.	.	TRBV13	TRBJ2-5	TGTGCCAGCAGCTACGAGATGACTGGAGAGACCCAGTACTTC	CASSYEMTGETQYF
.	.	TRBV15	TRBJ2-1	TGTGCCACCAGCAGAAGTAACAGGGTGGGGCAGTTCTTC	CATSRSNRVGQFF
.	.	TRBV21-1	TRBJ1-5	TGTGCCAGCAGCTGTGGTGAGGCCTTTAGCAATCAGCCCCAGCATTTT	CASSCGEAFSNQPQHF
once	TRBD1	TRBV29-1	TRBJ1-2	TGCAGCGTCGGGGGACAGGATGCCGGTGGTGGCTACACCTTC	CSVGGQDAGGGYTF
.	.	TRBV7-2	TRBJ2-5	TGTGCCAGCAGCTTAGTGAAGGGCTGGGAGACCCAGTACTTC	CASSLVKGWETQYF
.	TRBD1	TRBV18	TRBJ2-5	TGTGCCAGCTCACCACCGGCGGGGACAGGGTGGGAGACCCAGTACTTC	CASSPPAGTGWETQYF
.	TRBD1	TRBV6-2/TRBV6-3	TRBJ1-5	TGTGCCAGCAGCTCCCCGGGACAGGGGTATAATCAGCCCCAGCATTTT	CASSSPGQGYNQPQHF
.	TRBD1	TRBV9	TRBJ2-5	TGTGCCAGCAGCGCCAGGGGGCTAGGGGAGACCCAGTACTTC	CASSARGLGETQYF
.	.	TRBV3-1	TRBJ1-5	TGTGCCAGCAGCCAAGATGGAGCAGGCAATCAGCCCCAGCATTTT	CASSQDGAGNQPQHF
.	.	TRBV13	TRBJ2-3	TGTGCCAGCAGACTTGGGGGGGGGCCCGGAGATACGCAGTATTTT	CASRLGGGPGDTQYF
.	.	TRBV29-1	TRBJ1-4	TGCAGCGTGGACGCCGGGACCAGTGAAAAACTGCTTTTT	CSVDAGTSEKLLF
.	.	TRBV9	TRBJ2-7	TGTGCCAGCAGCCCTAAAATCGTCGGGTACGAGCAGTACTTC	CASSPKIVGYEQYF
.	.	TRBV20-1	TRBJ2-1	TGCAGCAAGTCGGGACCAAAATCCTACAATGAGCAGTTCTTC	CSKSGPKSYNEQFF
.	.	TRBV27	TRBJ2-1	TGTGCCAGCAGTTTGGGGGAACCATCCTACAATGAGCAGTTCTTC	CASSLGEPSYNEQFF
once	.	TRBV2	TRBJ1-1	TGTGCCAGCAGTGAAGGGTTAACACTCGGGGCTGAAGCTTTCTTT	CASSEGLTLGAEAFF
.	TRBD2	TRBV12-3/TRBV12-4	TRBJ2-3	TGTGCCAGCAGTTTAGGAGAAGCGGGGAGCACAGATACGCAGTATTTT	CASSLGEAGSTDTQYF
.	.	TRBV15	TRBJ2-6	TGTGCCACCAGCAGAGGGAGAGCTGGGGCCAACGTCCTGACTTTC	CATSRGRAGANVLTF
.	TRBD1	TRBV29-1	TRBJ1-1	TGCAGCGTTGGGTGGACAGGCTCGAACACTGAAGCTTTCTTT	CSVGWTGSNTEAFF
.	.	TRBV4-1	TRBJ2-7	TGCGCCAGCAGCCACCACCCCGGACTGAATTACGAGCAGTACTTC	CASSHHPGLNYEQYF
.	.	TRBV12-5	TRBJ1-1	TGTGCTAGTCTCGGACCTTACACTGAAGCTTTCTTT	CASLGPYTEAFF
.	.	TRBV7-9	TRBJ2-5	TGTGCCAGCAGCCCATTGCGGGGGCGCGAGACCCAGTACTTC	CASSPLRGRETQYF
.	.	TRBV5-6	TRBJ2-1	TGTGCCAGCAGCTTTGGCAACAATGAGCAGTTCTTC	CASSFGNNEQFF
.	.	TRBV7-9	TRBJ2-5	TGTGCCAGCAGCTGGGGACTGGAAGAGACCCAGTACTTC	CASSWGLEETQYF
.	.	TRBV6-5	TRBJ1-5	TGTGCCAGCAGTTACGGATATGGACAGCCCCAGCATTTT	CASSYGYGQPQHF
.	TRBD1	TRBV20-1	TRBJ1-6	TGCAGTGCCCCGGGACAGGGAGGTGATTCACCCCTCCACTTT	CSAPGQGGDSPLHF
.	.	TRBV19	TRBJ2-1	TGTGCCAGTAGTGGCAGCTACAATGAGCAGTTCTTC	CASSGSYNEQFF
.	.	TRBV10-3	TRBJ2-7	TGTGCCATCGGATCCGGGACTCAGAGCTCCTACGAGCAGTACTTC	CAIGSGTQSSYEQYF
.	.	TRBV20-1	TRBJ2-3	TGCAGTGCTAGTCGGAGGGTATCGGATACGCAGTATTTT	CSASRRVSDTQYF
.	TRBD1	TRBV5-1	TRBJ1-5	TGCGCCAGCAGCTTGGGACAGGGCTTGCATCAGCCCCAGCATTTT	CASSLGQGLHQPQHF
.	TRBD2	TRBV11-3	TRBJ2-2	TGTGCCAGCAGCCCGGAGGGCGGGAGTTTGATCGGGGAGCTGTTTTTT	CASSPEGGSLIGELFF
.	.	TRBV24-1	TRBJ2-1	TGTGCCACCAGTGATTTGATTGAGCAGTTCTTC	CATSDLIEQFF
.	TRBD1	TRBV30	TRBJ1-1	TGTGCCTGGAGCACCGGGACAGGGAACACTGAAGCTTTCTTT	CAWSTGTGNTEAFF
.	TRBD2	TRBV13	TRBJ2-5	TGTGCCAGCAGCTTAGAGGGCGGGGGGCGCCAAGAGACCCAGTACTTC	CASSLEGGGRQETQYF
.	.	TRBV7-9	TRBJ2-1	TGTGCCAGCATGCCCCTGACATACAATGAGCAGTTCTTC	CASMPLTYNEQFF
.	.	TRBV6-6	TRBJ1-1	TGTGCCACGGGGGCCGTGAACACTGAAGCTTTCTTT	CATGAVNTEAFF